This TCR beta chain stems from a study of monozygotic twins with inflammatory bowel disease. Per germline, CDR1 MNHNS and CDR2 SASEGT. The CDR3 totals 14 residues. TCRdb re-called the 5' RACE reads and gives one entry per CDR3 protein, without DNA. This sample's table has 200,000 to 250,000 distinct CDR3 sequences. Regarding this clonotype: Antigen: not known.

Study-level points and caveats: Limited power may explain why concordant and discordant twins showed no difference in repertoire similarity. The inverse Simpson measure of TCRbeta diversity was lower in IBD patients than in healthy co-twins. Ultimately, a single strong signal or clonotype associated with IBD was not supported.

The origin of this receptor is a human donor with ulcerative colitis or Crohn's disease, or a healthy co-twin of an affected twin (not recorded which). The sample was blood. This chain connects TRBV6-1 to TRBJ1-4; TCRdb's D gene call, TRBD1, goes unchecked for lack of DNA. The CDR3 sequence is CASSEGVAGGKLFF.